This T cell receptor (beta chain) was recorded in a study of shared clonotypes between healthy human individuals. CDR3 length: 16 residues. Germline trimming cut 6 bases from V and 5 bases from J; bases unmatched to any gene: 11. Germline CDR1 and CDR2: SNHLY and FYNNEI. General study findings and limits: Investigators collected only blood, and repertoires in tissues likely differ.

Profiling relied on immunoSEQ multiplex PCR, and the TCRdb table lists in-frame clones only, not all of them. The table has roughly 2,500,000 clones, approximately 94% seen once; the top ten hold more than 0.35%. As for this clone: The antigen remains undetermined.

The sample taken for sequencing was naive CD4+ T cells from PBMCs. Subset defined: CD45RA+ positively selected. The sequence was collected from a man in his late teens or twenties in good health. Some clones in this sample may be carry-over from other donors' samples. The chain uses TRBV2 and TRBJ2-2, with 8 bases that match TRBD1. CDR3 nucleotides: TGTGCCAGCAGGACCGGCGGGACAGGATTTACCGGGGAGCTGTTTTTT. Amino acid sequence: CASRTGGTGFTGELFF.